This T cell receptor beta chain was captured in a study of blood T cell repertoires in COVID-19. Study as a whole: From T cells, B-cell-depleted T cells, or PBMCs came the material, which was cDNA or gDNA.

In the original workflow: Nucleated cell number was recorded as an estimate derived from reference gene primer amplification. The data were produced by immunoSEQ multiplex PCR, yet TCRdb's version contains in-frame clones alone and is incomplete. V and J calls plus clone size are reproduced from that table; the DNA served to infer D and trimming. The sample has over 250,000 clones, 80% to 90% seen once. There are 14 residues in the CDR3. Looked up from germline, CDR1 is MNHEY and CDR2 is SVGAGI. V gave up 8 bases and J gave up 6 bases, with 17 bases separating them. The chain recombines TRBV6-5 with TRBJ1-5; maybe TRBD1 (6 bases). What was sequenced was PBMCs or T cells enriched from blood (not recorded which). This TCR was recovered from a woman between 25 and 40 years old who had recovered from COVID-19. CDR3 nucleotides: TGTGCCAGCTCGGAGGCAGGGGCCTTTCAGCCCCAGCATTTT. This codes for CASSEAGAFQPQHF.